The sequence of this T cell receptor (beta chain) was determined in a study of CD8 T cells in Susac syndrome. Overall study results and limits: Susac-specific public clones were found in total CD8+ and CD8+ TEMRA repertoires, numbering around 16 and five, respectively.

A word on this clonotype: The antigen is undetermined.

Reverse transcription of 0.5 to 1 ug RNA was performed with random hexamers. Amplification of the TCR beta CDR3 was carried out by immunoSEQ multiplex PCR, which spanned a total of 54 Vbeta and 13 Jbeta segments. MiXCR was run by TCRdb on the immunoSEQ multiplex PCR reads, yielding one entry per CDR3 protein. Of around 170,000 distinct CDR3 sequences listed, roughly 94% are singletons. Sequencing of TCR beta drew on CD8+ and CD4+ T cells from blood. V lost 7 bases, J lost 5 bases, and 5 bases stayed unmatched. CDR1 is DFQATT and CDR2 is SNEGSKA in the germline V gene (reference sequence). The CDR3 consists of 13 residues.

The TCR sequence derives from a human donor with Susac syndrome. Specimen: CD8+ T cells from PBMCs. V usage is TRBV20-1 and J usage is TRBJ1-5, with 10 bases that match TRBD1. CDR3 region: CSVGQGDHQPQHF. CDR3 DNA: TGCAGTGTTGGACAGGGGGACCATCAGCCCCAGCATTTT.